This is a list of T cell receptor beta chains from one sample in a study of blood T cell repertoires in COVID-19. Repertoires were generated with immunoSEQ multiplex PCR, while TCRdb's copy carries only in-frame clones and drops some. Altogether about 210,000 clones are present, approximately 85% being singletons, with the ten largest covering 2.4%. Specimen: peripheral blood. These receptors all stem from a woman in her 70s with COVID-19, enrolled during active disease. The CDR3 runs from the conserved cysteine through the conserved F or W. Fields, in order: clone size, V gene, D gene, J gene, CDR3 protein, CDR3 DNA. The D gene is left open where the match is weak. Part of the rows lack a size; the others show once, few, many or a class for expanded clones.

abundance: NA
v_gene: TRBV7-2
d_gene: NA
j_gene: TRBJ1-2
CDR3aa: CASSSRGNYGYTF
CDR3nt: TGTGCCAGCAGCTCCAGGGGAAACTATGGCTACACCTTC

abundance: NA
v_gene: TRBV6-5
d_gene: NA
j_gene: TRBJ1-2
CDR3aa: CASSYSGNNYGYTF
CDR3nt: TGTGCCAGCAGTTACTCTGGCAACAACTATGGCTACACCTTC

abundance: NA
v_gene: TRBV7-2
d_gene: TRBD2
j_gene: TRBJ2-3
CDR3aa: CASSELAGVSRTQYF
CDR3nt: TGTGCCAGCAGCGAACTAGCGGGGGTTTCTCGAACGCAGTATTTT

abundance: NA
v_gene: TRBV3-1/TRBV3-2
d_gene: NA
j_gene: TRBJ1-3
CDR3aa: CASSQAAAAIPGNTIYF
CDR3nt: TGTGCCAGCAGCCAAGCAGCGGCAGCAATACCCGGAAACACCATATATTTT

abundance: NA
v_gene: TRBV2
d_gene: TRBD1
j_gene: TRBJ1-1
CDR3aa: CASEEQGAYTEAFF
CDR3nt: TGTGCCAGCGAAGAACAGGGGGCGTATACTGAAGCTTTCTTT

abundance: NA
v_gene: TRBV21-1
d_gene: NA
j_gene: TRBJ2-7
CDR3aa: CASSKRDRGYEQYF
CDR3nt: TGTGCCAGCAGCAAAAGGGACAGGGGCTACGAGCAGTACTTC

abundance: few
v_gene: TRBV6-5
d_gene: NA
j_gene: TRBJ1-6
CDR3aa: CASTRGGGESPLHF
CDR3nt: TGTGCCAGCACCCGAGGAGGGGGGGAATCACCCCTCCACTTT

abundance: NA
v_gene: TRBV18
d_gene: TRBD1
j_gene: TRBJ2-7
CDR3aa: CASSPRATGTGGLGEQYF
CDR3nt: TGTGCCAGCTCACCACGGGCGACCGGGACAGGGGGCCTAGGCGAGCAGTACTTC

abundance: NA
v_gene: TRBV5-1
d_gene: NA
j_gene: TRBJ2-2
CDR3aa: CASTSDRPNTGELFF
CDR3nt: TGCGCCAGCACCTCTGACAGGCCGAACACCGGGGAGCTGTTTTTT

abundance: NA
v_gene: TRBV11-3
d_gene: TRBD2
j_gene: TRBJ2-7
CDR3aa: CASSLWGLAGKNYEQYF
CDR3nt: TGTGCCAGCAGCTTATGGGGGCTAGCGGGGAAGAACTACGAGCAGTACTTC

abundance: NA
v_gene: TRBV30
d_gene: NA
j_gene: TRBJ1-6
CDR3aa: CAWKLLTDVGSPLHF
CDR3nt: TGTGCCTGGAAACTTTTGACAGACGTTGGTTCACCCCTCCACTTT

abundance: few
v_gene: TRBV3-1/TRBV3-2
d_gene: TRBD2
j_gene: TRBJ2-2
CDR3aa: CASSPGTSGGPNTGELFF
CDR3nt: TGTGCCAGCAGCCCAGGGACTAGCGGGGGGCCGAACACCGGGGAGCTGTTTTTT

abundance: NA
v_gene: TRBV18
d_gene: TRBD1
j_gene: TRBJ2-1
CDR3aa: CASSPTGTDNEQFF
CDR3nt: TGTGCCAGCTCACCGACCGGGACAGACAATGAGCAGTTCTTC

abundance: NA
v_gene: TRBV7-3
d_gene: TRBD1
j_gene: TRBJ1-6
CDR3aa: CASSLQGEGSPLHF
CDR3nt: TGTGCCAGCAGCCTACAGGGGGAAGGTTCACCCCTCCACTTT

abundance: once
v_gene: TRBV6-5
d_gene: NA
j_gene: TRBJ1-2
CDR3aa: CASSYSRGATNYGYTF
CDR3nt: TGTGCCAGCAGTTACTCCCGGGGGGCGACTAACTATGGCTACACCTTC

abundance: NA
v_gene: TRBV6-2/TRBV6-3
d_gene: TRBD2
j_gene: TRBJ2-7
CDR3aa: CASSSRTSGVPPYEQYF
CDR3nt: TGTGCCAGCAGTTCCCGGACTAGCGGGGTGCCCCCCTACGAGCAGTACTTC

abundance: NA
v_gene: TRBV5-1
d_gene: NA
j_gene: TRBJ1-4
CDR3aa: CASSLEAGGEGEKLFF
CDR3nt: TGCGCCAGCAGCTTGGAGGCAGGCGGGGAAGGTGAAAAACTGTTTTTT

abundance: few
v_gene: TRBV5-1
d_gene: TRBD1
j_gene: TRBJ1-4
CDR3aa: CASSFGDRDNEKLFF
CDR3nt: TGCGCCAGCAGCTTCGGGGACAGGGATAATGAAAAACTGTTTTTT

abundance: NA
v_gene: TRBV18
d_gene: TRBD1
j_gene: TRBJ1-2
CDR3aa: CASSLGQELYGYTF
CDR3nt: TGTGCCAGCTCTCTTGGACAGGAGCTCTATGGCTACACCTTC

abundance: NA
v_gene: TRBV7-2
d_gene: NA
j_gene: TRBJ2-1
CDR3aa: CASSTPSNEQFF
CDR3nt: TGTGCCAGCAGCACACCTTCTAATGAGCAGTTCTTC

abundance: NA
v_gene: TRBV19
d_gene: TRBD1
j_gene: TRBJ1-5
CDR3aa: CASRTSGTGFNQPQHF
CDR3nt: TGTGCCAGTAGAACCTCCGGGACAGGTTTCAATCAGCCCCAGCATTTT

abundance: once
v_gene: TRBV5-1
d_gene: NA
j_gene: TRBJ1-1
CDR3aa: CASRMGTTNTEAFF
CDR3nt: TGCGCCAGCAGAATGGGGACAACGAACACTGAAGCTTTCTTT

abundance: NA
v_gene: TRBV7-3
d_gene: NA
j_gene: TRBJ1-1
CDR3aa: CASSLGRNTEAFF
CDR3nt: TGTGCCAGCAGCTTAGGGAGGAACACTGAAGCTTTCTTT

abundance: NA
v_gene: TRBV7-3
d_gene: TRBD2
j_gene: TRBJ2-1
CDR3aa: CASSLAGLAGGPTYNEQFF
CDR3nt: TGTGCCAGCAGCTTAGCAGGACTAGCGGGAGGCCCAACCTACAATGAGCAGTTCTTC